This passage covers 8 T cell receptor beta chains from one sample sequenced in a study of blood T cells in healthy people across ages. Sample-barcoded 5' priming and a J-beta primer mix drove a second PCR of roughly 7 to 11 cycles. TCRdb analysed the 5' RACE reads with MiXCR anew, one entry per CDR3 protein. The repertoire holds approximately 2,000,000 distinct CDR3 sequences, roughly 43% seen once, with 23% in the top ten. The specimen was blood. The receptors derive from a human donor in good health.

Here the CDR3 DNA reads TGCGCCAGCAGTGGGAGCGTCGACTCCTACAATGAGCAGTACTTC. Its protein product is CASSGSVDSYNEQYF. This chain joins TRBV5-1 and TRBJ2-1; D is perhaps TRBD2 (5 bases). The J call may be incorrect, as the DNA end agrees better with TRBJ2-7. CDR3 length: 15 amino acids. Germline CDR1 reads SGHRS; CDR2 reads YFSETQ.

The genes are TRBV10-3 and TRBJ2-5; either TRBD1 or TRBD2 may supply D (5 bases each). The CDR3 length is 15 residues. The V gene lost 5 bases and the J gene lost 3 bases, with 16 bases spanning the gap. Germline CDR1 reads ENHRY; CDR2 reads SYGVKD. This chain's CDR3 is CAISQAPGTEETQYF. In DNA, the CDR3 is TGTGCCATCAGTCAGGCCCCCGGGACGGAAGAGACCCAGTACTTC.

This clonotype showed up just once. The chain employs TRBV2 and TRBJ1-4; TRBD1 matches at 7 bases. The CDR3 consists of 15 residues. In germline, CDR1 is SNHLY, CDR2 FYNNEI. Losses at the gene ends were 4 bases for V and 7 bases for J; bases not matched to a gene: 9. The CDR3 DNA sequence: TGTGCCAGCAGTGGACCGACAGGGCGAAGTGAAAAACTGTTTTTT. It translates to CASSGPTGRSEKLFF.

The chain links TRBV24-1 to TRBJ2-3; D may be TRBD2 (6 bases). Between the trimmed V and J ends, which lost 7 bases and 0 bases, there was a span of 16 bases. Germline values: CDR1 KGHDR, CDR2 SFDVKD. The CDR3 length is 16 residues. The CDR3 nucleotides read TGTGCCACCAGCGACGGGACTGGGAGGAGCACAGATACGCAGTATTTT. Amino acids: CATSDGTGRSTDTQYF.

The chain uses TRBV12-3 or TRBV12-4 and TRBJ1-1, with D uncertain. With 0 bases removed from V and 3 bases from J, the gap between germline ends came to 5 bases. This CDR3 is 13 amino acids long. The CDR3 coding sequence is TGTGCCAGCAGTTTAGCTCATTACACTGAAGCTTTCTTT. Translation gives CASSLAHYTEAFF.

The V call is TRBV7-3, the J call TRBJ1-2; TRBD1 aligns across 7 bases. Germline V gives CDR1 SGHTA, CDR2 FQGTGA. The CDR3 extends over 15 amino acids. V dropped 5 bases and J dropped 8; count of bases not matched to a gene: 14. CDR3 sequence reads: CASSPHGGRGQGYTF. CDR3 in DNA: TGTGCCAGCAGCCCTCACGGAGGGAGGGGGCAAGGCTACACCTTC.

The J gene is TRBJ1-2, the V gene TRBV18, with 8 bases matching TRBD1. V lost 3 bases to trimming and J lost 6 bases; unmatched junction nucleotides: 6. The CDR3 has 14 amino acids. CDR1 is KGHSH, CDR2 LQKENI, per germline. CDR3 coding DNA: TGTGCCAGCTCACCCCCGGACAGGGCTCATGGCTACACCTTC. It yields the protein CASSPPDRAHGYTF.

The genes are TRBV9 and TRBJ2-1, with TRBD1 matching over 7 bases. In germline, CDR1 is SGDLS, CDR2 YYNGEE. Trimming took 1 base from V and 5 from J; bases not matched to a gene: 15. This CDR3 is 18 amino acids long. The CDR3 loop is CASSVPRTGGGPHNEQFF. The CDR3 DNA reads TGTGCCAGCAGCGTACCCAGGACAGGTGGGGGTCCACACAATGAGCAGTTCTTC.